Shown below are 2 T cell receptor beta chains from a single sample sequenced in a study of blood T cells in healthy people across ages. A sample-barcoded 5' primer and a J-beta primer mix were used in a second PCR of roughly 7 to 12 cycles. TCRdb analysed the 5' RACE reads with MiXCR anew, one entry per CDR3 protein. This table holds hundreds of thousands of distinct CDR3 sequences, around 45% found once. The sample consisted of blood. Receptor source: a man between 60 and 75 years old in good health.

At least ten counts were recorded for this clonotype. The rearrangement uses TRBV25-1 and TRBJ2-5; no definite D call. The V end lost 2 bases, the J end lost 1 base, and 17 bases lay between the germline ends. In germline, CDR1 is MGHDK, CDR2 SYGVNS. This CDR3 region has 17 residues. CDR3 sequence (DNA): TGTGCCAGCAGTGAACTACTGGGCCAGACCAGCCAAGAGACCCAGTACTTC. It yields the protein CASSELLGQTSQETQYF.

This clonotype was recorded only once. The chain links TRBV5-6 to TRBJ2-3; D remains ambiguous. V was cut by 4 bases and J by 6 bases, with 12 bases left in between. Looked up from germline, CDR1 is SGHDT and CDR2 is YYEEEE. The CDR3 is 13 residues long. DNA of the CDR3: TGTGCCAGCAGCCCGACCCGTCCGGATACGCAGTATTTT. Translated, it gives CASSPTRPDTQYF.